This TCR beta chain was identified in a study of CD8+CD57+ T cells in acquired aplastic anemia. Patients chosen for sequencing had CD8+CD57+ cells that had expanded, as shown by flow cytometry. The patients all had a severe acquired aplastic anemia diagnosis. V gave up 0 bases and J gave up 6 bases; unmatched junction bases: 4. CDR1 LNHNV and CDR2 YYDKDF come from the germline V gene (reference sequence). The length of the CDR3 is 14 residues. The template used for profiling TCR beta VDJ and CDR3 was genomic DNA. MiXCR was run by TCRdb on the reads, yielding one entry per CDR3 protein. Among just over 200,000 distinct CDR3 sequences listed, 65% were seen once.

The J gene is TRBJ2-7, the V gene TRBV15, with 8 bases lining up with TRBD2. Sequences were obtained from sorted CD4+, CD8+, or CD8+CD57+ T cells (not recorded which) from PBMCs. The TCR sequence derives from a human donor with aplastic anemia. The CDR3 loop reads CATSRELAELEQYF. CDR3 nucleotides: TGTGCCACCAGCAGAGAACTAGCGGAGCTCGAGCAGTACTTC.